This note documents a single T cell receptor beta chain sequence. These data are taken from a study of blood T cell repertoires in COVID-19. Original handling: Using reference gene primer amplification, nucleated cell counts were estimated. Assay: immunoSEQ multiplex PCR; the TCRdb copy retains only in-frame clones and omits some. V, J and clone size are those of that table, while D and trimming were read from the DNA. Of roughly 93,000 clones listed, approximately 90% are singletons. The TCR comes from a man aged 50 to 59 with acute or convalescent COVID-19. Material for sequencing was peripheral blood.

Here the CDR3 reads CASSLDRGSLYEQYF. The DNA of the CDR3 is TGTGCCAGCAGCTTAGATAGAGGTAGTCTCTACGAGCAGTACTTC. This chain links TRBV7-9 with TRBJ2-7; D not resolved. The germline V gene encodes CDR1 SEHNR and CDR2 FQNEAQ (reference sequence). The CDR3 covers 15 residues. V was shortened by 1 base and J by 3 bases, with 13 bases between the two germline ends.